This is a list of T cell receptor beta chains from one sample in a study of T cells in Graves' hyperthyroidism and ophthalmopathy. MiXCR was run by TCRdb on the multiplex PCR reads, yielding one entry per CDR3 protein. The data show fewer than 450,000 distinct CDR3 sequences, with 11% to 15% seen just once and around 30% held by the top ten. The specimen was blood. The source is a man in his forties or fifties with Graves' ophthalmopathy. Both conserved end residues are part of each CDR3.

v_call,j_call,cdr3_aa
TRBV24-1,TRBJ2-2,CATSEFNTGELFF
TRBV14,TRBJ2-1,CASSQGGVYNEQFF
TRBV10-2,TRBJ1-1,CAGSDRGGVNTEAFF
TRBV19,TRBJ2-3,CASSIQGATDTQYF
TRBV20-1,TRBJ2-7,CSARGGHEQYF
TRBV28,TRBJ1-6,CASSLLLWSPTGGDSPLHF
TRBV27,TRBJ2-1,CASRTLGARNEQFF
TRBV18,TRBJ2-7,CASSPRQGGYEQYF
TRBV20-1,TRBJ2-5,CSAMGLAGATQETQYF
TRBV11-3,TRBJ2-3,CASTTVGWWGTDTQYF
TRBV30,TRBJ1-6,CAWTKPTPLNSPLHF
TRBV7-2,TRBJ2-3,CASSLLAGGPPDTQYF